This note documents a single TCR beta chain sequence. Its recognized antigen is unknown. Within one base of it there is no much larger clone, and no base qualities were kept. The data derive from a study of control samples from healthy donors and cancer patients (dated by TCRdb to the early 2020s). Library creation used the immunoSEQ multiplex PCR assay. TCRdb provides this immuneACCESS table in a form limited to in-frame rearrangements. Some clones are lacking; in checked studies, under half of them reflect an unresolved V gene, and why the rest are absent is not known. The sample table shows about 88,000 clones, and roughly 93% are seen once. Of the sample, around 8.5% falls within the top ten clones. The cysteine opens and the phenylalanine closes a CDR3 of 14 amino acids. Only CDR3 DNA is held: 42 bases, read in frame from base 1. V is cut by 2 bases and J by 1 base, and the space between the germline ends is 8 bases. Based on the germline V gene, the CDR1 and CDR2 sequences are KGHSH and LQKENI.

Sequencing was performed on blood. The sequence was obtained from a man between 18 and 35 years old in good health. The sequence is built from TRBV18 and TRBJ1-1, with the D gene not clear enough to name. The DNA reads as follows: TGTGCCAGCTCACCAGGGCCGCGGAACACTGAAGCTTTCTTT. This yields the protein CASSPGPRNTEAFF.